This T cell receptor (beta chain) was retrieved from a study of blood T cell repertoires in COVID-19. Study-level background: Samples of COVID-19 (acute and convalescent) were obtained from the United States, Italy and Spain. PBMCs, B-cell-depleted T cells, or T cells provided the cDNA or gDNA that made up the material.

Original processing methods: Counts of nucleated cells, estimated from reference gene primer amplification, were obtained. Method: immunoSEQ multiplex PCR; TCRdb's copy keeps in-frame clones and lacks some. For V, J and clone size, that table is used; D and trimming come from the DNA. This repertoire shows 150,000 to 200,000 clones, 82% found once; its top ten account for 5.5% to 7.5%. Seattle's enrolled individuals joined amid active infection and were then monitored longitudinally. CDR1 and CDR2 from the germline V gene are LGHDT and YNNKEL (reference sequence). Trimming took 1 base from V and 1 from J, leaving 8 bases between them. There are 14 residues in the CDR3.

The rearrangement joins TRBV3-1 (or the pseudogene TRBV3-2) to TRBJ2-7; D gene ambiguous. The TCR was taken from a woman aged 40 to 49 with COVID-19, enrolled during active disease. The material sequenced was peripheral blood. The CDR3 spells CASSQGFSSYEQYF. In DNA, the CDR3 is TGTGCCAGCAGCCAAGGCTTTAGTTCCTACGAGCAGTACTTC.